These 5 T cell receptor beta chains came from one sample sequenced in a study of blood T cell repertoires in COVID-19. Measured with immunoSEQ multiplex PCR; TCRdb has only the in-frame clones, and not every one. The sample lists some 400,000 clones, 90% occurring once. The sequenced sample was peripheral blood. The receptors were sampled from a man aged 18 to 29 with active or convalescent COVID-19.

This clone was detected only once. J is TRBJ1-1 and V is TRBV19; 9 bases fit TRBD1. Germline trimming cut 4 bases from V and 3 bases from J; bases unmatched to any gene: 9. Looked up from germline, CDR1 is LNHDA and CDR2 is SQIVND (reference sequence). The length of the CDR3 is 16 residues. The CDR3 coding sequence is TGTGCCAGTAGTAGAACCGGGACAGGGAGGTACACTGAAGCTTTCTTT. It is translated as CASSRTGTGRYTEAFF.

The rearrangement uses TRBV7-9 and TRBJ2-7; 12 bases are a match to TRBD2. After removal of 5 bases from V and 8 bases from J, the junction contained 13 bases not matched to a gene. CDR1 is SEHNR and CDR2 is FQNEAQ in the germline V gene (reference sequence). The CDR3 loop spans 16 amino acids. The CDR3 DNA is TGTGCCAGCAGCCCTACTAGCGGGGGGTTCCCCCTGCAGCAGTACTTC. Translation: CASSPTSGGFPLQQYF.

The chain carries TRBV7-9 and TRBJ2-1, with a possible D match to TRBD2 (5 bases). Germline V gene lookup returns CDR1 SEHNR and CDR2 FQNEAQ (reference sequence). Trimming took 7 bases from V and 6 from J, leaving 16 bases between them. CDR3 length: 14 residues. CDR3 nucleotides: TGTGCCAGCACCACTAACGGAGGATCCAATGAGCAGTTCTTC. Protein product: CASTTNGGSNEQFF.

The chain couples TRBV5-1 to TRBJ1-1; TRBD1 matches 9 bases. In germline, CDR1 is SGHRS, CDR2 YFSETQ. The CDR3 is made up of 16 amino acids. The J segment lost 3 bases and the V segment lost 3 bases, leaving 9 bases of the junction unmatched. The CDR3 loop is CASSYGTGMRDTEAFF. The CDR3 DNA is TGCGCCAGCAGCTACGGGACAGGGATGAGGGACACTGAAGCTTTCTTT.

The chain joins TRBV4-3 to TRBJ1-2; weak D call: TRBD1 (5 bases). V gave up 4 bases and J gave up 4 bases, with 25 bases separating them. Per the germline V gene, CDR1 is LGHNA and CDR2 is YSLEER. The CDR3 loop spans 18 amino acids. The CDR3 coding sequence is TGCGCCAGCAGCCGCAGTAGCCACCAACCAGACAGTCTCTATGGCTACACCTTC. Translated: CASSRSSHQPDSLYGYTF.